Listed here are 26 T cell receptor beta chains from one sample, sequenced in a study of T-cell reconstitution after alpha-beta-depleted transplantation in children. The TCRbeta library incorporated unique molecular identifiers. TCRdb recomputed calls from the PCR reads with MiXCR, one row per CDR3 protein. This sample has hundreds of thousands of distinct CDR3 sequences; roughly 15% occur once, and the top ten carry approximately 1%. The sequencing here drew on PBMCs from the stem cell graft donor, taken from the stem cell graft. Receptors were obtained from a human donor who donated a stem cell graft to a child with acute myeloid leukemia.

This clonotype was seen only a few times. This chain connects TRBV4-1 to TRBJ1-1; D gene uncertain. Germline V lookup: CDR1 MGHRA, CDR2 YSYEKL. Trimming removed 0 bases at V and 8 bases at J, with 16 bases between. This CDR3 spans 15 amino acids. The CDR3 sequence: CASSQESPLTREAFF. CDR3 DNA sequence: TGCGCCAGCAGCCAAGAAAGCCCTTTGACGAGAGAAGCTTTCTTT.

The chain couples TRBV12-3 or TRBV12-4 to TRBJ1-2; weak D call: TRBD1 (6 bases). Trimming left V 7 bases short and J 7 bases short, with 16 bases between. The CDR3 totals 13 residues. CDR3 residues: CASKLGAVSGYTF. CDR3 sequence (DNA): TGTGCCAGCAAACTGGGGGCAGTATCTGGCTACACCTTC.

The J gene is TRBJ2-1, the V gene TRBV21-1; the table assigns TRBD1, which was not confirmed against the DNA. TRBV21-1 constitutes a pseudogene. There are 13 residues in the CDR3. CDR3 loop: CASPGSLGDEQFF. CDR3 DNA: TGTGCCAGCCCCGGGTCGTTAGGGGATGAGCAGTTCTTC.

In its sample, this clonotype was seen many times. The CDR3 protein is CSARDPGLAPTDTQYF. The CDR3 region has the DNA TGCAGTGCTAGGGACCCGGGACTAGCCCCCACAGATACGCAGTATTTT. The gene calls are TRBV20-1 and TRBJ2-3, with TRBD2 matching over 9 bases. Unmatched junction bases numbered 9, after V lost 3 bases and J lost 2 bases. Germline CDR1 DFQATT, CDR2 SNEGSKA (reference sequence). CDR3 length: 16 residues.

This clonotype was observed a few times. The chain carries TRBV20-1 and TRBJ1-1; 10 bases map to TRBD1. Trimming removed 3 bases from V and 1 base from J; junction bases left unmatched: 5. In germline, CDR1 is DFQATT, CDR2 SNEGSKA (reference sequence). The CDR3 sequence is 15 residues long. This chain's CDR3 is CSARKTGGRNTEAFF. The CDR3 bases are TGCAGTGCTAGGAAGACAGGGGGCCGGAACACTGAAGCTTTCTTT.

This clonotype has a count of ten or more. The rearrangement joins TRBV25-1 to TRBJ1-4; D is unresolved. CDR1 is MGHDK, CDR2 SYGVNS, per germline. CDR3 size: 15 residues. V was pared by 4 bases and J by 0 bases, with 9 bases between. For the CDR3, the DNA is TGTGCCAGCAGTGTAGGACCGTCAACTAATGAAAAACTGTTTTTT. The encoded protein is CASSVGPSTNEKLFF.

CDR3: CSAPSGANTGELFF. In DNA form, the CDR3 reads TGCAGTGCTCCGTCGGGGGCGAACACCGGGGAGCTGTTTTTT. The chain uses TRBV20-1 and TRBJ2-2; tentative D call: TRBD2 (6 bases). The germline V and J ends were trimmed by 5 bases and 0 bases, with 10 bases remaining between them. The length of the CDR3 is 14 residues. Germline CDR1 reads DFQATT; CDR2 reads SNEGSKA (reference sequence).

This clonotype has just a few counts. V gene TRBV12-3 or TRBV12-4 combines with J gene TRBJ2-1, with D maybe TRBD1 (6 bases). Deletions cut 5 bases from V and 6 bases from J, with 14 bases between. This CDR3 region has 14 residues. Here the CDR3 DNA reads TGTGCCAGCAGTGGACAGTTGATTCGCAATGAGCAGTTCTTC. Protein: CASSGQLIRNEQFF.

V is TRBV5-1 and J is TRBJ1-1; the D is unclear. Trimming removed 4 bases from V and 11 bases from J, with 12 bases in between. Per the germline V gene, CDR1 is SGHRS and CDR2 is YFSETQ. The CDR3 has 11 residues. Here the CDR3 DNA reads TGCGCCAGCAGCGACGAGGTAGGGGCTTTCTTT. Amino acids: CASSDEVGAFF.

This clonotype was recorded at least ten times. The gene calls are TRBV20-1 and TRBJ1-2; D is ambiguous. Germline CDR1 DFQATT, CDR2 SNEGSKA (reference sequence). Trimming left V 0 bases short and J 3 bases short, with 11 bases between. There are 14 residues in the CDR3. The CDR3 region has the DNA TGCAGTGCTAGAGACCAGGTTAGGGACTATGGCTACACCTTC. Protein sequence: CSARDQVRDYGYTF.

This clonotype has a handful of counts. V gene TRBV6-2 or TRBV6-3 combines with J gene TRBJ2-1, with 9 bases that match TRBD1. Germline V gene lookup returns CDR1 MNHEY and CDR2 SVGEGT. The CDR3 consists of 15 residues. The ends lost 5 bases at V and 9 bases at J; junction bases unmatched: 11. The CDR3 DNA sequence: TGTGCCAGCAGTGACCGGGACAGGGTTTCTACTGAGCAGTTCTTC. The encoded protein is CASSDRDRVSTEQFF.

The CDR3 DNA is TGTGCCATGGGCACGGGACAGCTCACCGGGGAGCTGTTTTTT. This codes for CAMGTGQLTGELFF. V and J are TRBV5-2 and TRBJ2-2; TRBD1 was called by the table and not checked on the DNA. TRBV5-2 is a listed pseudogene. The CDR3 runs 14 residues.

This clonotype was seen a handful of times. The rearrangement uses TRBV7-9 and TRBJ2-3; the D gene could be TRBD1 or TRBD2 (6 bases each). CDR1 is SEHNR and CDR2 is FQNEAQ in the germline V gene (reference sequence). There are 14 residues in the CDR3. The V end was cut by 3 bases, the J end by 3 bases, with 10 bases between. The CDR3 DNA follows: TGTGCCAGCAGCTTCCTAGGGGGGACAGATACGCAGTATTTT. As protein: CASSFLGGTDTQYF.

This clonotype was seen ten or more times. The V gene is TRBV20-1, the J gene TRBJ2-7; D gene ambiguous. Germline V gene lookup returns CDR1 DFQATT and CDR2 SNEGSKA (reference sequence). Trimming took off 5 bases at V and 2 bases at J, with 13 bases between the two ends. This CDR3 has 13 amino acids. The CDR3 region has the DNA TGCAGTGCTGCCCGAGTGGGGACCTACGAGCAGTACGTC. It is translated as CSAARVGTYEQYV.

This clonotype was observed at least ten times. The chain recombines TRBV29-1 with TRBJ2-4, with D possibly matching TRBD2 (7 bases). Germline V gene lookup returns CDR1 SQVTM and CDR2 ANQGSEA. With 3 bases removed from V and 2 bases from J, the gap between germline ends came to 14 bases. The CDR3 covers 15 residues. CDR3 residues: CSVDGGRRPKNIQYF. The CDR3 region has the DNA TGCAGCGTTGACGGGGGGCGCAGGCCCAAAAACATTCAGTACTTC.

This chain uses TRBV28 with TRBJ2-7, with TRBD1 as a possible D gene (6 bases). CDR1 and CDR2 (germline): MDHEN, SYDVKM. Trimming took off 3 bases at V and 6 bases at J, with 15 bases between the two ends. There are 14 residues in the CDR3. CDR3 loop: CASSLGQGFREQYV. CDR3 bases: TGTGCCAGCAGTTTGGGCCAGGGGTTCCGCGAGCAGTACGTC.

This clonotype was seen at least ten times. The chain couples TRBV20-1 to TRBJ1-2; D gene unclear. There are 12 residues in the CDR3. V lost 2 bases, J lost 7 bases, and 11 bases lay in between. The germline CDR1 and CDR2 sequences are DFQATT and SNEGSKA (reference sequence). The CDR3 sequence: CSARHGEGGYTF. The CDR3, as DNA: TGCAGTGCTAGACACGGGGAGGGTGGCTACACCTTC.

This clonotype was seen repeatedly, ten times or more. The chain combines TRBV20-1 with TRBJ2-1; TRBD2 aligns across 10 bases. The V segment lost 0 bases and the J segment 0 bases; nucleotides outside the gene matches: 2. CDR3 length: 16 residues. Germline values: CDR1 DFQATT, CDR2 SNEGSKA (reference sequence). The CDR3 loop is CSARELAGSSYNEQFF. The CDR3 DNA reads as TGCAGTGCTAGAGAACTAGCGGGGAGCTCCTACAATGAGCAGTTCTTC.

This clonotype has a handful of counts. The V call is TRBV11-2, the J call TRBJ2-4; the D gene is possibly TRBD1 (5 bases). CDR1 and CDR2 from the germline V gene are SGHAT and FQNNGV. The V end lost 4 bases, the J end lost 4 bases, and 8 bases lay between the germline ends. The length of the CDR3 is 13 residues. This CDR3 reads CASSSSGKNIQYF. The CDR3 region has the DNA TGTGCCAGCAGCTCCTCAGGGAAAAACATTCAGTACTTC.

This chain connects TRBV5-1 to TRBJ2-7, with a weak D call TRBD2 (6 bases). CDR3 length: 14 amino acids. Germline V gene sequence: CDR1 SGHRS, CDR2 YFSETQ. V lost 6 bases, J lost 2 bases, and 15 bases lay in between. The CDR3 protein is CASKYGGGTYEQYF. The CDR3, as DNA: TGCGCCAGCAAGTACGGGGGAGGAACCTACGAGCAGTACTTC.

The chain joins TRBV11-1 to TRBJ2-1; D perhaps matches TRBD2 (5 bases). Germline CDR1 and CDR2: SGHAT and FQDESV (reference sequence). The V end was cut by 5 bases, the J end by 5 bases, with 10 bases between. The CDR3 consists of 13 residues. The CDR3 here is CASSIGVDNEQFF. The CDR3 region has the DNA TGTGCCAGCAGCATCGGGGTAGACAATGAGCAGTTCTTC. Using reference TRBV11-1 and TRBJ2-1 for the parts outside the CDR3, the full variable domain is EAEVAQSPRYKITEKSQAVAFWCDPISGHATLYWYRQILGQGPELLVQFQDESVVDDSQLPKDRFSAERLKGVDSTLKIQPAELGDSAMYLCASSIGVDNEQFFGPGTRLTVL.

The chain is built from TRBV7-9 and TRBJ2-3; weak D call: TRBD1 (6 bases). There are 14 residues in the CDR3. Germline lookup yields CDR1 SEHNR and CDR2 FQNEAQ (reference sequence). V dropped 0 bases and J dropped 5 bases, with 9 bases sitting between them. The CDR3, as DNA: TGTGCCAGCAGCTTAGCGGGGGCCGAAGATACGCAGTATTTT. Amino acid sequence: CASSLAGAEDTQYF.

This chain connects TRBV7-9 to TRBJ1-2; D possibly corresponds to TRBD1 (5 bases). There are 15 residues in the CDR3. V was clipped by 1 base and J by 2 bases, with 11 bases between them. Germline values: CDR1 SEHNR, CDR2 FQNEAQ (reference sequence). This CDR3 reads CASSLVQAINYGYTF. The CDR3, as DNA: TGTGCCAGCAGCTTAGTACAGGCAATCAACTATGGCTACACCTTC.

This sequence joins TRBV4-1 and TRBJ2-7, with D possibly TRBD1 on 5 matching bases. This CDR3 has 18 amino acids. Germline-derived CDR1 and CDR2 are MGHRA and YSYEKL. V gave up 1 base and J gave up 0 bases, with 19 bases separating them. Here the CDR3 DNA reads TGCGCCAGCAGCCAAGGCCCCAGCCGGACACCTTTCTCCTACGAGCAGTACGTC. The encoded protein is CASSQGPSRTPFSYEQYV.

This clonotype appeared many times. The CDR3: CSAFHGTREKLFF. Here the CDR3 DNA reads TGCAGTGCTTTTCACGGGACTCGTGAAAAACTGTTTTTT. The V call is TRBV20-1, the J call TRBJ1-4; D might be TRBD1 (5 bases). The CDR3 loop spans 13 amino acids. V lost 5 bases and J lost 7, with 14 bases in between. Germline CDR1 and CDR2: DFQATT and SNEGSKA (reference sequence).

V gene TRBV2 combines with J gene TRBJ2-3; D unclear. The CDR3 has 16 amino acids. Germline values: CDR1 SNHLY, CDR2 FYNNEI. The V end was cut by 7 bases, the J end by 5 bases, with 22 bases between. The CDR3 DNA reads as TGTGCCAGCATCCTGTTGGCGGTTTTATCGGAAGATACGCAGTATTTT. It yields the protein CASILLAVLSEDTQYF.